These 26 T cell receptor beta chains share one sample of origin, sequenced in a study of HIV-infected children after antiretroviral therapy interruption. RNA-based 3' RACE libraries used unique molecular identifiers. MiXCR, applied by TCRdb to the 3' RACE reads, yields one record per CDR3 protein. This table has about 89,000 distinct CDR3 sequences, 6.9% appearing once. Treatment here: PENTA 11 planned treatment interruption arm or continuous ART arm. Source: CD45RA+ CD4+ T cells from PBMCs, pooled from several time points, taken from a donor given antiretroviral therapy, either interrupted or continuous. Stated subset: naive CD4+ CD45RA+ CD45RO- T cells. Receptors originate from a pool of human donors with HIV.

This clonotype was counted at least ten times. This chain uses TRBV12-3 or TRBV12-4 with TRBJ1-1, with TRBD1 matching 7 bases. The CDR3 is made up of 12 amino acids. Trimming removed 3 bases from V and 7 bases from J; junction bases left unmatched: 2. CDR3 nucleotides: TGTGCCAGCAGTTTGAGACAGGGTGAAGCTTTCTTT. Translating it yields CASSLRQGEAFF.

This clonotype was recorded many times. The rearrangement joins TRBV6-6 to TRBJ1-5; D perhaps matches TRBD1 (6 bases). V lost 5 bases and J lost 2, with 10 bases in between. Germline V gives CDR1 MNHNY, CDR2 SVGAGI (reference sequence). The CDR3 runs 14 residues. CDR3 in DNA: TGTGCCAGCAGTGTTTCAGGGGGCAATCAGCCCCAGCATTTT. The encoded protein is CASSVSGGNQPQHF.

This clonotype occurred many times. The chain combines TRBV25-1 with TRBJ1-3, with no clear D. CDR3 length equals 13 residues. The germline V gene has CDR1 MGHDK and CDR2 SYGVNS. Between the trimmed V and J ends, which lost 6 bases and 4 bases, there was a span of 10 bases. CDR3 nucleotide sequence: TGTGCCAGCAGAGGCTTGTCCGGAAACACCATATATTTT. It yields the protein CASRGLSGNTIYF.

The chain couples TRBV5-1 to TRBJ2-2, with 9 bases aligning to TRBD1. Per germline, CDR1 SGHRS and CDR2 YFSETQ. V trimming: 4 bases; J trimming: 2 bases; junction bases outside the gene matches: 3. The CDR3 consists of 15 residues. CDR3 bases: TGCGCCAGCAGCCCGGACAGGGGTAACACCGGGGAGCTGTTTTTT. Translated, it gives CASSPDRGNTGELFF.

This clonotype was found many times. The chain uses TRBV5-1 and TRBJ2-1; D is ambiguous. The CDR3 consists of 14 residues. The V end lost 0 bases, the J end lost 4 bases, and 8 bases lay between the germline ends. The germline CDR1 and CDR2 sequences are SGHRS and YFSETQ. The CDR3 loop is CASSLEAVYNEQFF. The CDR3 bases are TGCGCCAGCAGCTTGGAGGCAGTATACAATGAGCAGTTCTTC. Together with reference TRBV5-1 and TRBJ2-1, the CDR3 gives the full variable domain: KAGVTQTPRYLIKTRGQQVTLSCSPISGHRSVSWYQQTPGQGLQFLFEYFSETQRNKGNFPGRFSGRQFSNSRSEMNVSTLELGDSALYLCASSLEAVYNEQFFGPGTRLTVL.

This clonotype appeared a few times. This chain links TRBV12-3 or TRBV12-4 with TRBJ1-5, with TRBD1 as a possible D gene (5 bases). Trimming left V 3 bases short and J 7 bases short, with 7 bases between. The length of the CDR3 is 12 residues. CDR3 protein: CASSFKGQPQHF. CDR3 DNA: TGTGCCAGCAGTTTCAAGGGGCAGCCCCAGCATTTT.

The sample holds many counts of this clonotype. The gene calls are TRBV5-1 and TRBJ1-5; D is possibly TRBD1 (5 bases). Germline-derived CDR1 and CDR2 are SGHRS and YFSETQ. CDR3 length equals 15 residues. Trimming left V 4 bases short and J 2 bases short, with 13 bases between. The CDR3 spells CASSQDSSRNQPQHF. CDR3 in DNA: TGCGCCAGCAGCCAAGACAGTTCCCGCAATCAGCCCCAGCATTTT.

In this sample, this clonotype turned up many times. V and J are TRBV2 and TRBJ1-6; D remains unclear. This CDR3 has 12 residues. Trimming stripped 8 bases from V and 10 bases from J, with 12 bases between. Germline V CDR1 and CDR2: SNHLY, FYNNEI. The CDR3 bases are TGTGCCAGCTGCTTCCTGGGCTCACCCCTCCACTTT. It specifies CASCFLGSPLHF.

This clonotype was found many times. This chain uses TRBV6-6 with TRBJ2-7; 8 bases map to TRBD1. The trim removed 6 bases at V and 2 bases at J, leaving 0 bases unmatched. The germline V gene has CDR1 MNHNY and CDR2 SVGAGI (reference sequence). CDR3 length: 12 amino acids. The CDR3 loop is CASRQGAYEQYF. As DNA, the CDR3 is TGTGCCAGCAGACAGGGGGCCTACGAGCAGTACTTC.

This sequence joins TRBV7-4 and TRBJ2-6; D is unresolved. This CDR3 region has 16 residues. Per germline, CDR1 SGHVT and CDR2 SQSDAQ. V gave up 1 base and J gave up 1 base, with 8 bases separating them. The chain's CDR3 is CASSLVQLSGANVLTF. The CDR3 bases are TGTGCCAGCAGCTTAGTCCAGTTGTCTGGGGCCAACGTCCTGACTTTC.

The gene calls are TRBV18 and TRBJ1-1; D is perhaps TRBD1 (6 bases). The germline V gene encodes CDR1 KGHSH and CDR2 LQKENI. Trimming removed 3 bases at V and 5 bases at J, with 10 bases between. The CDR3 runs to 13 residues. CDR3 amino acids: CASSPQTGTEAFF. DNA of the CDR3: TGTGCCAGCTCACCGCAAACAGGGACTGAAGCTTTCTTT. The full variable domain, rest sourced from reference TRBV18 and TRBJ1-1, is NAGVMQNPRHLVRRRGQEARLRCSPMKGHSHVYWYRQLPEEGLKFMVYLQKENIIDESGMPKERFSAEFPKEGPSILRIQQVVRGDSAAYFCASSPQTGTEAFFGQGTRLTVV.

There are many counts of this clonotype. An end of the junction does not agree with germline; a read error may underlie this. The gene calls are TRBV7-7 and TRBJ2-7, with TRBD2 matching over 7 bases. The CDR3 extends over 13 amino acids. CDR1 SSHAT and CDR2 FNYEAQ come from the germline V gene (reference sequence). In DNA, the CDR3 is TGTGCTAGCAGCCCTAGCGGATCCTACGAGCAGTACTTC. Amino acid sequence: CASSPSGSYEQYF.

At least ten counts were recorded for this clonotype. The chain is built from TRBV18 and TRBJ1-1; unclear D gene. Between the trimmed V and J ends, which lost 0 bases and 5 bases, there was a span of 13 bases. The CDR3 has 15 residues. Per germline, CDR1 KGHSH and CDR2 LQKENI. CDR3 bases: TGTGCCAGCTCACCACCTCGCGGGCATAATACTGAAGCTTTCTTT. Its protein product is CASSPPRGHNTEAFF.

This clonotype was seen repeatedly, ten times or more. The rearrangement joins TRBV27 to TRBJ1-4, with no clear D. The CDR3 extends over 13 amino acids. V shed 4 bases and J shed 8 bases, with 11 bases lying between them. Germline V gene lookup returns CDR1 MNHEY and CDR2 SMNVEV (reference sequence). The DNA of the CDR3 is TGTGCCAGCAGTTATGGGTTAAGGGAAAAACTGTTTTTT. Protein sequence: CASSYGLREKLFF.

In this sample, this clonotype turned up many times. In nucleotides, the CDR3 is TGCAGTCTGCGGCAGGGGGCAAACGGGGAGCTGTTTTTT. Translation gives CSLRQGANGELFF. The chain combines TRBV29-1 with TRBJ2-2; 8 nucleotides agree with TRBD1. Germline-derived CDR1 and CDR2 are SQVTM and ANQGSEA. CDR3 length equals 13 residues.

The rearrangement uses TRBV5-1 and TRBJ2-7; the D gene is possibly TRBD1 (5 bases). The CDR3 length is 14 residues. In germline, CDR1 is SGHRS, CDR2 YFSETQ. Trimming took off 0 bases at V and 0 bases at J, with 7 bases between the two ends. CDR3 DNA sequence: TGCGCCAGCAGCTTGGGGACACGCTCCTACGAGCAGTACTTC. Translated: CASSLGTRSYEQYF.

This clonotype occurred many times. V gene TRBV5-1 combines with J gene TRBJ2-5, with D perhaps matching TRBD2 (7 bases). Trimming removed 1 base at V and 4 bases at J, with 14 bases between. In germline, CDR1 is SGHRS, CDR2 YFSETQ. The CDR3 has 15 amino acids. CDR3 amino acids: CASSLTSGGRETQYF. CDR3 nucleotide sequence: TGCGCCAGCAGCTTGACCTCCGGGGGGCGAGAGACCCAGTACTTC. The whole variable domain, filled in from reference TRBV5-1 and TRBJ2-5, reads KAGVTQTPRYLIKTRGQQVTLSCSPISGHRSVSWYQQTPGQGLQFLFEYFSETQRNKGNFPGRFSGRQFSNSRSEMNVSTLELGDSALYLCASSLTSGGRETQYFGPGTRLLVL.

The V and J genes are TRBV20-1 and TRBJ2-1; 10 bases line up with TRBD1. This CDR3 has 15 amino acids. V shed 6 bases and J 4 bases; nucleotides not matched to a gene: 9. CDR1 and CDR2 from the germline V gene are DFQATT and SNEGSKA (reference sequence). The CDR3 protein is CSAQRTGGLYNEQFF. CDR3 nucleotide sequence: TGCAGTGCCCAGAGGACAGGGGGTTTATACAATGAGCAGTTCTTC.

This clonotype has at least ten counts. The chain carries TRBV6-2 or TRBV6-3 and TRBJ2-7, with a tentative D call TRBD1 (6 bases). The CDR3 has 15 amino acids. CDR1 and CDR2 (germline): MNHEY, SVGEGT. V was clipped by 5 bases and J by 2 bases, with 16 bases between them. CDR3 residues: CASSPLGQLTYEQYF. CDR3 DNA sequence: TGTGCCAGCAGTCCCCTAGGACAGCTAACCTACGAGCAGTACTTC.

This clonotype appeared many times. V and J are TRBV3-1 and TRBJ1-1, with a tentative D call TRBD1 (5 bases). V lost 1 base, J lost 0 bases, and 9 bases lay in between. There are 15 residues in the CDR3. Germline loops: CDR1 LGHDT, CDR2 YNNKEL (reference sequence). The DNA of the CDR3 is TGTGCCAGCAGCCAAGCGACAGTCATGAACACTGAAGCTTTCTTT. Protein sequence: CASSQATVMNTEAFF. The whole variable domain, filled in from reference TRBV3-1 and TRBJ1-1, reads DTAVSQTPKYLVTQMGNDKSIKCEQNLGHDTMYWYKQDSKKFLKIMFSYNNKELIINETVPNRFSPKSPDKAHLNLHINSLELGDSAVYFCASSQATVMNTEAFFGQGTRLTVV.

In its sample, this clonotype was seen many times. The rearrangement uses TRBV9 and TRBJ2-1, with TRBD1 matching over 12 bases. Losses at the gene ends were 1 base for V and 9 bases for J; bases not matched to a gene: 5. Germline V gene lookup returns CDR1 SGDLS and CDR2 YYNGEE. CDR3 length: 15 residues. The CDR3 DNA reads TGTGCCAGCAGCGTACACCGGGACAGGGGGCTTGAGCAGTTCTTC. Encoded protein: CASSVHRDRGLEQFF.

The sample holds many counts of this clonotype. CDR3 amino acids: CAWNRVNNEQFF. In DNA form, the CDR3 reads TGTGCCTGGAATAGGGTGAACAATGAGCAGTTCTTC. V is TRBV30 and J is TRBJ2-1; D not resolved. Germline V gives CDR1 GTSNPN, CDR2 SVGIG (reference sequence). The CDR3 consists of 12 residues. V lost 4 bases and J 5 bases, leaving 9 bases between the germline ends.

This clonotype occurred many times. V usage is TRBV10-3 and J usage is TRBJ2-5, with D perhaps matching TRBD2 (5 bases). Trimming shortened V by 6 bases and J by 0 bases, and 14 bases separated the two germline ends. The CDR3 runs to 15 residues. In germline, CDR1 is ENHRY, CDR2 SYGVKD. The CDR3 region has the DNA TGTGCCATCAGCCCCTATAGCGTGTACCAAGAGACCCAGTACTTC. Translated: CAISPYSVYQETQYF.

This clonotype has a count of ten or more. The chain links TRBV20-1 to TRBJ1-5; D perhaps matches TRBD1 (5 bases). Germline lookup yields CDR1 DFQATT and CDR2 SNEGSKA (reference sequence). V was pared by 6 bases and J by 7 bases, with 22 bases between. The CDR3 covers 15 residues. The CDR3, as DNA: TGCAGTGCAATGCAGAGGGGCGGAGGTGACCAGCCCCAGCATTTT. It is translated as CSAMQRGGGDQPQHF.

The rearrangement joins TRBV12-3 or TRBV12-4 to TRBJ2-3, with a possible D match to TRBD2 (5 bases). The CDR3 extends over 13 amino acids. Trimming took 6 bases from V and 4 from J, leaving 11 bases between them. The CDR3 DNA reads TGTGCCAGCAGCAAACTAGTGGCAGATACGCAGTATTTT. Translated: CASSKLVADTQYF.

The chain links TRBV5-1 to TRBJ2-3; possibly TRBD1 or TRBD2 for D (6 bases each). This CDR3 spans 15 amino acids. V was shortened by 2 bases and J by 7 bases, with 17 bases between the two germline ends. The V gene's germline CDR1 is SGHRS and CDR2 YFSETQ. In DNA, the CDR3 is TGCGCCAGCAGCTTCGTGGGGGGCCCTGAGAATACGCAGTATTTT. It codes for CASSFVGGPENTQYF.